A single TCR beta chain is shown here with its context. These data belong to a study of blood T cell repertoires in COVID-19. Study summary: Specimens from acute and convalescent COVID-19 originated in the United States, Italy and Spain. T cells, B-cell-depleted T cells, or PBMCs provided the cDNA or gDNA that served as material.

The V gene lost 5 bases and the J gene lost 2 bases, with 9 bases spanning the gap. The germline V gene encodes CDR1 SGHDN and CDR2 FVKESK. This CDR3 contains 13 residues. In the original workflow: Reference gene primers were amplified, and this amplification served to estimate nucleated cell counts. Some clones are missing from TCRdb's copy, which holds only in-frame ones; the method was immunoSEQ multiplex PCR. The V and J calls and clone size were taken over from that table, and D and trimming were inferred from the DNA. The sample lists fewer than 70,000 clones; roughly 84% were seen once. This chain uses TRBV14 with TRBJ1-1, with D uncertain. This TCR came from a man in his forties or fifties with active COVID-19. The sample comprised peripheral blood. In DNA form, the CDR3 reads TGTGCCAGCAGCTTTACAGCTAACACTGAAGCTTTCTTT. This sequence encodes CASSFTANTEAFF.